This T cell receptor beta chain was identified in a study of T cells in Graves' hyperthyroidism and ophthalmopathy. Using RNA transcripts as the source, TCR beta CDR3 regions were amplified. The HTBI primer set drove a first-round RT-PCR of the TCR CDR3. TCRdb itself ran the multiplex PCR reads through MiXCR, one entry per CDR3 protein. Here the sample spans over 200,000 distinct CDR3 sequences, about a sixth being singletons. Patients having uncontrolled infection, another autoimmune disease, pregnancy or lactation were not included. In its sample, this clonotype was seen a few times. Its antigen remains unidentified. Findings of the study overall: Within blood appeared most thyroid clonotypes that had expanded above 0.001.

CDR1 and CDR2 (germline): MGHRA, YSYEKL. CDR3 length: 15 residues. With 1 base removed from V and 0 bases from J, the gap between germline ends came to 8 bases. The sample was blood. This sequence was found in a man aged 45-65 years with Graves' hyperthyroidism. The gene calls are TRBV4-1 and TRBJ2-3; D gene uncertain. In nucleotides, the CDR3 is TGCGCCAGCAGCCAAGTTGTCGTTAGCACAGATACGCAGTATTTT. It encodes CASSQVVVSTDTQYF.